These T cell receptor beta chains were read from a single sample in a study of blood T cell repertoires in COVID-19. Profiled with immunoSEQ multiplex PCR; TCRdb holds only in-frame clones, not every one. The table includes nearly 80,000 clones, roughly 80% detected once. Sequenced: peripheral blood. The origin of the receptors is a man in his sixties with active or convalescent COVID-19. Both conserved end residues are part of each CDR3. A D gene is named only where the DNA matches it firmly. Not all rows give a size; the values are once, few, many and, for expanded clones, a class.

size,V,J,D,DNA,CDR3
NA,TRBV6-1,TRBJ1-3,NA,TGTGCCAGCAGTGAACTTAGCCTTCCTGGAAACACCATATATTTT,CASSELSLPGNTIYF
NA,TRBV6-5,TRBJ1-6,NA,TGTGCCAGCAGGCGCCCGGGAGATCTGAGGGCGCCCCTCCACTTT,CASRRPGDLRAPLHF
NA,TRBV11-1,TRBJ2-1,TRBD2,TGTGCCAGCAGCCCTAGCGGGGGGGGGACTAACTATGAGCAGTTCTTC,CASSPSGGGTNYEQFF
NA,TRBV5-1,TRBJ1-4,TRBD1,TGCGCCAGCAGCGCGGGACAGGGGGAAAAACTGTTTTTT,CASSAGQGEKLFF
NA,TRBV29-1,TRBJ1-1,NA,TGCAGCGTTGACGTAGAGACTGAAGCTTTCTTT,CSVDVETEAFF
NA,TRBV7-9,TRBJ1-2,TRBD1,TGTGCCAGCAGCCGACCGGGACAGGGGGAGGATGGCTACACCTTC,CASSRPGQGEDGYTF
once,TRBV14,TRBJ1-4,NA,TGTGCCAGCAGCCCCCAGGGGATGGATGAAAAACTGTTTTTT,CASSPQGMDEKLFF
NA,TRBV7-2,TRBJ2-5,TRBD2,TGTGCCAGTAGCGGGGGGGCCAAACAGACCCAGTACTTC,CASSGGAKQTQYF
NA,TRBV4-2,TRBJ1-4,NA,TGTGCCAGCAGCCAAGATCTGCAGGCGAATGAAAAACTGTTTTTT,CASSQDLQANEKLFF
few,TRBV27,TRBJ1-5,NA,TGTGCCAGCAGAAGACAGGAGAATCAGCCCCAGCATTTT,CASRRQENQPQHF
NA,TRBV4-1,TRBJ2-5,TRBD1,TGCGCCAGCAGCCCCCTAAGCAGGGGGCGGAACCAAGAGACCCAGTACTTC,CASSPLSRGRNQETQYF
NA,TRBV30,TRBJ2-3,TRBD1,TGTGCCTGGACCGAGACAGGGGCGATCGGAGATACGCAGTATTTT,CAWTETGAIGDTQYF
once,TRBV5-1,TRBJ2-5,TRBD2,TGCGCCAGCAGCTTGGGGCGGGGGGCAGAGACCCAGTACTTC,CASSLGRGAETQYF
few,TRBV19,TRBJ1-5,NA,TGTGCCAGTAGTGTCGCGCCGACACTTCAGCCCCAGCATTTT,CASSVAPTLQPQHF
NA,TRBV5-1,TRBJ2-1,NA,TGCGCCAGCAGCTTGGGATGGGGGCCCACCTACAATGAGCAGTTCTTC,CASSLGWGPTYNEQFF
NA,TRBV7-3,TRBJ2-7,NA,TGTGCCAGCAGCACGCTCGGGGGCTACGAGCAGTACTTC,CASSTLGGYEQYF
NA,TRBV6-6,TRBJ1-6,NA,TGTGCCAGCGGGGGGGCTCCCAATTCACCCCTCCACTTT,CASGGAPNSPLHF
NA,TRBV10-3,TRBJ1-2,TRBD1,TGTGCCATTGGACAGGCGCCCGAGTCTGGCTACACCTTC,CAIGQAPESGYTF
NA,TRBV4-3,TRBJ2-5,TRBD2,TGCGCCAGCAGCCAGCAAGCGGGGGGTCAAGAGACCCAGTACTTC,CASSQQAGGQETQYF
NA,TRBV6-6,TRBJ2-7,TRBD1,TGTGCCAGCAGTTCATCCGTCCGGGACAGGGTGGGGGAGCAGTACTTC,CASSSSVRDRVGEQYF